This TCR beta chain was sequenced in a study of shared clonotypes between healthy human individuals. The germline V gene encodes CDR1 SGHAT and CDR2 FQNNGV. The germline V and J ends were trimmed by 5 bases and 0 bases, with 11 bases remaining between them. This CDR3 has 16 amino acids. Only in-frame clones appear in the TCRdb table, and some are missing; sequencing was by immunoSEQ multiplex PCR. The sample consists of some 700,000 clones, about 92% of them appearing once. The rearrangement links TRBV11-2 to TRBJ2-6; no definite D call. Sample: memory CD8+ T cells from PBMCs. Subset described: CD45RO+ cells pooled with CCR7-negative TemRA cells. The receptor was derived from a man between 18 and 35 years old in good health. Some clones in this sample may be carry-over from other donors' samples. In DNA, the CDR3 is TGTGCCAGCAGCCCTTCAGGAAACTCTGGGGCCAACGTCCTGACTTTC. Amino acid sequence: CASSPSGNSGANVLTF.